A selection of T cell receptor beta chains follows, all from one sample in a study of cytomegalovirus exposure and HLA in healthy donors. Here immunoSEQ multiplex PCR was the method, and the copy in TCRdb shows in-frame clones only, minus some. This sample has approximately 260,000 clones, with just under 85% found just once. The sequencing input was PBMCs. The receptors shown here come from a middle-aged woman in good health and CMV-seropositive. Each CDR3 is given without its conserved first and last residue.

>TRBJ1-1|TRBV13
ASSFGTEAF
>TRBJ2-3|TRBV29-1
SVERRAGTDTQY
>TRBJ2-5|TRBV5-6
ASSLPGTSGRETQY
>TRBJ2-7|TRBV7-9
ASSPDRGPYEQY
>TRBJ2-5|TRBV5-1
ASSLVTSGQETQY
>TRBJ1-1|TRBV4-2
ATEATGGDTEAF
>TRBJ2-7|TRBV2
ASSPGGSPYEQY
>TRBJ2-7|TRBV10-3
AISRDRGSYEQY
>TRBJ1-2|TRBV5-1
ASSSGQTSPHGYT
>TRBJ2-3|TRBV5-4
ASSPSSGASTDTQY